Each of the 27 T cell receptor beta chains below was sequenced from the same sample in a study of vaccination effects on CD4 cells after COVID-19. TCRdb's copy holds only in-frame clones and misses some; the assay was immunoSEQ multiplex PCR. The sample lists 30,000 or so clones, roughly two thirds occurring once. Antigen-specific CD4+ T cells were expanded with viral peptide pools in the ViraFEST assay before sequencing. Culturing for roughly 9 days preceded CD4+ T cell isolation. Participants got two doses of BNT162b2 or mRNA-1273 vaccine. Their cognate antigens are unknown. Sequenced material: CD4+ T cells from PBMCs cultured with HCoV-229E spike peptides, taken after COVID-19 vaccination. These receptors were collected from a human donor who received a COVID-19 vaccine.

The rearrangement links TRBV5-1 to TRBJ2-6; 10 bases map to TRBD1. Germline-derived CDR1 and CDR2 are SGHRS and YFSETQ. This CDR3 spans 20 amino acids. Trimming removed 4 bases from V and 1 base from J; junction bases left unmatched: 14. In DNA, the CDR3 is TGCGCCAGCAGCGACCCTGGGACAGGGGTTTTGTTTTCTGGGGCCAACGTCCTGACTTTC. Its translation is CASSDPGTGVLFSGANVLTF.

The chain combines TRBV6-2 or TRBV6-3 with TRBJ1-5, with a tentative D call TRBD1 (5 bases). The V gene's germline CDR1 is MNHEY and CDR2 SVGEGT. The CDR3 is made up of 17 amino acids. V was shortened by 0 bases and J by 2 bases, with 14 bases between the two germline ends. The CDR3 reads CASSYSMAGSGNQPQHF. The CDR3 nucleotides read TGTGCCAGCAGTTACTCGATGGCAGGGTCGGGCAATCAGCCCCAGCATTTT.

The chain recombines TRBV19 with TRBJ2-7; possible D gene TRBD2, 7 bases. There are 15 residues in the CDR3. Per germline, CDR1 LNHDA and CDR2 SQIVND (reference sequence). V shed 5 bases and J shed 0 bases, with 14 bases lying between them. CDR3 DNA sequence: TGTGCCAGTAGTGGCCTGGGGGGGCGCTCCTACGAGCAGTACTTC. Residues: CASSGLGGRSYEQYF.

The genes are TRBV11-3 and TRBJ1-1, with a possible D match to TRBD1 (5 bases). The CDR3 runs 14 residues. Germline lookup yields CDR1 SGHNT and CDR2 YENEEA. Trimming took 5 bases from V and 1 from J, leaving 11 bases between them. The CDR3 here is CASSAGPQNTEAFF. DNA of the CDR3: TGTGCCAGCAGCGCGGGACCCCAGAACACTGAAGCTTTCTTT.

The rearrangement uses TRBV10-2 and TRBJ1-1, with D perhaps TRBD1 (6 bases). Germline V CDR1 and CDR2: WSHSY, SAAADI. CDR3 length equals 16 residues. The V end was cut by 3 bases, the J end by 5 bases, with 19 bases between. The CDR3, as DNA: TGCGCCAGCAGTGATCCCGGGGGCGTAGGGGGAACTGAAGCTTTCTTT. Translated, it gives CASSDPGGVGGTEAFF.

The gene calls are TRBV5-1 and TRBJ2-7, with 9 positions matching TRBD2. The CDR3 has 14 residues. Germline V lookup: CDR1 SGHRS, CDR2 YFSETQ. The V and J ends lost 1 base and 9 bases, in that order; junction bases with no gene match: 8. The CDR3 reads CASSLRTSDSLQYF. For the CDR3, the DNA is TGCGCCAGCAGCTTGCGGACTAGCGATAGTCTGCAGTACTTC.

V and J are TRBV11-2 and TRBJ1-2, with D unclear. This CDR3 region has 12 residues. The V gene's germline CDR1 is SGHAT and CDR2 FQNNGV. Trimming stripped 3 bases from V and 1 base from J, with 3 bases between. The CDR3 DNA follows: TGTGCCAGCAGCTTGAGTAACTATGGCTACACCTTC. This encodes CASSLSNYGYTF.

The chain couples TRBV12-3 or TRBV12-4 to TRBJ2-5; D might be TRBD2 (6 bases). The ends were cut back, 4 bases at V and 5 bases at J, with 8 bases in the middle. CDR3 size: 12 residues. The DNA of the CDR3 is TGTGCCAGCAGTTGGGACTGGGAGACCCAGTACTTC. It yields the protein CASSWDWETQYF.

The V and J genes are TRBV9 and TRBJ2-5; 12 bases map to TRBD1. This CDR3 has 19 amino acids. CDR1 is SGDLS, CDR2 YYNGEE, per germline. Trimming took 0 bases from V and 5 from J; bases not matched to a gene: 14. CDR3 loop: CASSVELPRGDRGHETQYF. CDR3 in DNA: TGTGCCAGCAGCGTAGAACTCCCGAGGGGGGACAGGGGGCATGAGACCCAGTACTTC.

This clone was seen only a few times. The chain joins TRBV5-1 to TRBJ1-5; 7 positions agree with TRBD1. V lost 0 bases to trimming and J lost 7 bases; unmatched junction nucleotides: 7. Germline V gives CDR1 SGHRS, CDR2 YFSETQ. The CDR3 extends over 15 amino acids. In DNA form, the CDR3 reads TGCGCCAGCAGCTTGGGACAGGGTTTATTGCAGCCCCAGCATTTT. Its translation is CASSLGQGLLQPQHF.

This clone was seen more than once but under ten times. J is TRBJ2-3 and V is TRBV7-2, with D possibly matching TRBD1 (5 bases). The CDR3 length is 12 residues. The germline V gene encodes CDR1 SGHTA and CDR2 FQGNSA. V lost 5 bases to trimming and J lost 8 bases, with 11 bases between them. The CDR3 loop is CASSLRGFTQYF. CDR3 nucleotide sequence: TGTGCCAGCAGCCTAAGGGGTTTTACGCAGTATTTT.

V gene TRBV19 combines with J gene TRBJ2-7, with D perhaps being TRBD1 or TRBD2 (5 bases each). The V gene lost 10 bases and the J gene lost 9 bases, with 19 bases spanning the gap. This CDR3 comprises 12 residues. Germline V gene lookup returns CDR1 LNHDA and CDR2 SQIVND (reference sequence). CDR3 region: CATSLGRGGQYF. The CDR3 coding sequence is TGTGCCACCAGCCTGGGACGTGGCGGGCAGTACTTC.

The sample holds a few counts of this clone. The V and J genes are TRBV19 and TRBJ1-2; TRBD1 matches 9 bases. Germline CDR1 and CDR2: LNHDA and SQIVND (reference sequence). J gave up 6 bases and V 3 bases, and 2 bases lay outside the gene matches. This CDR3 comprises 13 residues. DNA for the CDR3: TGTGCCAGTAGTATCCGACAGGGGGATGGCTACACCTTC. The encoded protein is CASSIRQGDGYTF.

CDR3 nucleotide sequence: TGTGCCAGCAGCTTACAGGGGGCGAAAGAGACCCAGTACTTC. Translation: CASSLQGAKETQYF. V gene TRBV5-4 combines with J gene TRBJ2-5; TRBD1 matches at 9 bases. J gave up 3 bases and V 2 bases, and 2 bases lay outside the gene matches. The germline V gene has CDR1 SGHNT and CDR2 YYREEE (reference sequence). There are 14 residues in the CDR3.

The chain employs TRBV19 and TRBJ1-5; no definite D call. This CDR3 spans 15 amino acids. V was pared by 5 bases and J by 7 bases, with 18 bases between. Germline CDR1 is LNHDA and CDR2 is SQIVND (reference sequence). The CDR3 is CASSLDTDKGQPQHF. CDR3 coding DNA: TGTGCCAGTAGTTTGGATACAGATAAGGGACAGCCCCAGCATTTT.

The chain joins TRBV18 to TRBJ2-3, with D unclear. Trimming left V 0 bases short and J 1 base short, with 8 bases between. Germline V lookup: CDR1 KGHSH, CDR2 LQKENI. The CDR3 is 15 residues long. CDR3 DNA sequence: TGTGCCAGCTCACCACCTACCGTGGGCACAGATACGCAGTATTTT. Protein: CASSPPTVGTDTQYF.

This clone is a singleton in its sample. The chain uses TRBV5-1 and TRBJ2-1, with TRBD2 as a possible D gene (6 bases). The CDR3 runs 13 residues. V lost 0 bases and J 6 bases, leaving 7 bases between the germline ends. CDR1 and CDR2 from the germline V gene are SGHRS and YFSETQ. CDR3 nucleotide sequence: TGCGCCAGCAGCTTGGGACTAGTCAATGAGCAGTTCTTC. This translates into CASSLGLVNEQFF.

The CDR3 here is CASRQGLGTDTQYF. The CDR3 coding sequence is TGTGCCAGCAGACAAGGATTAGGGACAGATACGCAGTATTTT. The chain links TRBV13 to TRBJ2-3, with D uncertain. The CDR3 runs 14 residues. CDR1 and CDR2 (germline): PRHDT, FYEKMQ (reference sequence). V was trimmed by 6 bases and J by 3 bases, leaving 13 bases between them.

This clone was counted only a few times. V and J are TRBV6-5 and TRBJ1-2, with D possibly TRBD1 on 5 matching bases. This CDR3 has 12 residues. Deletions cut 10 bases from V and 5 bases from J, with 14 bases between. The V gene's germline CDR1 is MNHEY and CDR2 SVGAGI. CDR3 nucleotide sequence: TGTGCCACCAGGACATTTGATTATGGCTACACCTTC. It translates to CATRTFDYGYTF.

This chain connects TRBV5-1 to TRBJ2-7; 8 nucleotides match TRBD2. Germline values: CDR1 SGHRS, CDR2 YFSETQ. The CDR3 runs to 14 residues. With 3 bases clipped from V and 6 bases from J, the junction kept 8 bases outside the gene matches. CDR3 in amino acids: CASSSSGTSGEQYF. CDR3 coding DNA: TGCGCCAGCAGCTCCTCCGGGACTAGTGGCGAGCAGTACTTC.

This chain joins TRBV20-1 and TRBJ2-5; 12 bases align to TRBD2. In germline, CDR1 is DFQATT, CDR2 SNEGSKA (reference sequence). The CDR3 length is 16 residues. V lost 3 bases and J lost 2; bases outside the gene matches: 7. The CDR3, as DNA: TGCAGTGCTAGTTCACTAGCGGGGGGCCCGCAAGAGACCCAGTACTTC. Protein product: CSASSLAGGPQETQYF.

The CDR3 DNA is TGTGCCAGCAGCCACACGGCAAGCTCTGGAAACACCATATATTTT. Its protein product is CASSHTASSGNTIYF. This sequence joins TRBV3-1 (or the pseudogene TRBV3-2) and TRBJ1-3; D remains ambiguous. This CDR3 contains 15 residues. V was trimmed by 3 bases and J by 0 bases, leaving 9 bases between them. Germline V gene sequence: CDR1 LGHDT, CDR2 YNNKEL (reference sequence).

The J gene is TRBJ2-7, the V gene TRBV10-3; a possible D gene is TRBD1 (6 bases). The CDR3 totals 16 residues. V dropped 3 bases and J dropped 4 bases, with 19 bases sitting between them. Germline CDR1 and CDR2: ENHRY and SYGVKD. CDR3 sequence (DNA): TGTGCCATCAGTGAAATTCGGGAAAAAACAGGGTACGAGCAGTACTTC. Its protein product is CAISEIREKTGYEQYF.

The rearrangement joins TRBV5-4 to TRBJ2-1; D remains unclear. The V gene lost 1 base and the J gene lost 5 bases, with 13 bases spanning the gap. Germline CDR1 is SGHNT and CDR2 is YYREEE (reference sequence). The CDR3 runs 15 residues. CDR3 DNA: TGTGCCAGCAGCTTGTCTCTAGTAAGTGACAATGAGCAGTTCTTC. It specifies CASSLSLVSDNEQFF.

By frequency in the sample, this clone is medium-sized. The chain has TRBV6-5 and TRBJ1-4; D not certain. V lost 8 bases, J lost 7 bases, and 8 bases lay in between. The germline CDR1 and CDR2 sequences are MNHEY and SVGAGI. This CDR3 is 11 amino acids long. The CDR3 here is CASRQFEKLFF. Here the CDR3 DNA reads TGTGCCAGCCGGCAGTTTGAAAAACTGTTTTTT.

V and J are TRBV5-1 and TRBJ1-1; the D gene is possibly TRBD1 (5 bases). The CDR3 covers 14 residues. V was trimmed by 2 bases and J by 4 bases, leaving 12 bases between them. Germline values: CDR1 SGHRS, CDR2 YFSETQ. The CDR3 nucleotides read TGCGCCAGCAGCTTTGGCCCAGGGAGCACTGAAGCTTTCTTT. It yields the protein CASSFGPGSTEAFF. Full variable domain (rest looked up from reference TRBV5-1 and TRBJ1-1): KAGVTQTPRYLIKTRGQQVTLSCSPISGHRSVSWYQQTPGQGLQFLFEYFSETQRNKGNFPGRFSGRQFSNSRSEMNVSTLELGDSALYLCASSFGPGSTEAFFGQGTRLTVV.

V usage is TRBV2 and J usage is TRBJ1-4; D is unresolved. From germline, CDR1 is SNHLY and CDR2 FYNNEI. This CDR3 is built from 13 residues. The ends were cut back, 6 bases at V and 8 bases at J, with 13 bases in the middle. The DNA of the CDR3 is TGTGCCAGCAGGGCAGGCAGTAGGGAAAAACTGTTTTTT. Protein product: CASRAGSREKLFF.